The 26 T cell receptor beta chains listed next were all sequenced from one sample in a study of patients and donors after allogeneic stem cell transplantation (dated by TCRdb to about 2020). Receptor libraries were prepared by RT-PCR. Sequencing was carried out with a NextSeq 550. The public reads were reanalyzed by TCRdb: fastp trimming at Q25, MiXCR alignment, in-frame beta chains only. Rows are combined by CDR3 protein, so each entry shows the most common genes and DNA. The sample table lists about 410,000 distinct CDR3 sequences, 16% of them with a count of one. The top ten clonotypes cover over 6% of the sample. Sequenced input: blood, either unsorted or a sorted T cell fraction (not recorded which). The receptors come from a human donor who was either an allogeneic HSCT recipient or a stem cell or donor lymphocyte infusion donor (not recorded which). It is not recorded whose cells these are; they may come from a transplant donor.

The sample holds a few counts of this clonotype. The chain couples TRBV2 to TRBJ2-7, with D maybe TRBD2 (5 bases). In germline, CDR1 is SNHLY, CDR2 FYNNEI. This CDR3 contains 12 residues. Trimming cost V 8 bases and J 0 bases, with 8 bases left between them. The chain's CDR3 is CASRGPSYEQYF. CDR3 in DNA: TGTGCCAGCCGGGGTCCCTCCTACGAGCAGTACTTC.

This clonotype was picked up a small number of times. The genes are TRBV6-2 or TRBV6-3 and TRBJ1-1; a weak D match, TRBD1 (6 bases). The CDR3 length is 13 residues. The V end lost 4 bases, the J end lost 7 bases, and 13 bases lay between the germline ends. CDR1 is MNHEY, CDR2 SVGEGT, per germline. The CDR3 sequence is CASSFRTVREAFF. The CDR3 nucleotides read TGTGCCAGCAGTTTTAGGACAGTTCGTGAAGCTTTCTTT.

CDR3 loop: CASSRDFRDTGELFF. CDR3 DNA sequence: TGCGCCAGCAGCAGGGACTTCCGAGACACCGGGGAGCTGTTTTTT. The gene calls are TRBV5-1 and TRBJ2-2; the D gene is possibly TRBD2 (6 bases). CDR1 and CDR2 (germline): SGHRS, YFSETQ. The V end was cut by 4 bases, the J end by 3 bases, with 13 bases between. CDR3 length equals 15 residues.

In this sample, this clonotype turned up a few times. The chain recombines TRBV5-6 with TRBJ2-7; TRBD2 agrees at 7 bases. The germline V gene has CDR1 SGHDT and CDR2 YYEEEE. Trimming cost V 0 bases and J 5 bases; bases outside gene matches: 11. The CDR3 covers 16 residues. The CDR3, as DNA: TGTGCCAGCAGCTTGGGCGGGGGACCCCCCTTCCACGAGCAGTACTTC. The encoded protein is CASSLGGGPPFHEQYF.

The rearrangement joins TRBV20-1 to TRBJ2-1, with D unclear. Trimming removed 0 bases at V and 5 bases at J, with 14 bases between. The germline gives CDR1 DFQATT, CDR2 SNEGSKA (reference sequence). The CDR3 spans 15 residues. The CDR3, as DNA: TGCAGTGCTAGAGAAGGGCAGAAAACCCACAATGAGCAGTTCTTC. Amino acid sequence: CSAREGQKTHNEQFF.

This clonotype has a handful of counts. The V and J genes are TRBV9 and TRBJ2-5; 7 positions agree with TRBD2. CDR1 and CDR2 (germline): SGDLS, YYNGEE. After removal of 0 bases from V and 4 bases from J, the junction contained 6 bases not matched to a gene. The CDR3 loop spans 15 amino acids. For the CDR3, the DNA is TGTGCCAGCAGCGTAGGGAGGCGGGAGATAGAGACCCAGTACTTC. Residues: CASSVGRREIETQYF.

The gene calls are TRBV7-3 and TRBJ2-3; perhaps D is TRBD1 or TRBD2 (5 bases each). Trimming cost V 5 bases and J 2 bases, with 14 bases left between them. The CDR3 is 15 residues long. Per germline, CDR1 SGHTA and CDR2 FQGTGA. The CDR3 spells CASSVTGTNTDTQYF. CDR3 sequence (DNA): TGTGCCAGCAGCGTTACCGGGACCAACACAGATACGCAGTATTTT. The full variable domain, rest sourced from reference TRBV7-3 and TRBJ2-3, is GAGVSQTPSNKVTEKGKYVELRCDPISGHTALYWYRQSLGQGPEFLIYFQGTGAADDSGLPNDRFFAVRPEGSVSTLKIQRTERGDSAVYLCASSVTGTNTDTQYFGPGTRLTVL.

This clonotype was seen only a few times. This chain joins TRBV6-2 or TRBV6-3 and TRBJ2-2, with TRBD1 identical over 10 bases. The CDR3 is 16 amino acids. V gave up 6 bases and J gave up 4 bases; unmatched junction bases: 8. Germline V lookup: CDR1 MNHEY, CDR2 SVGEGT. CDR3 loop: CASRPRTGGFTGELFF. The CDR3 DNA reads TGTGCCAGCAGACCCAGGACAGGGGGGTTCACCGGGGAGCTGTTTTTT.

The CDR3 bases are TGTGCCAGTGGACAGGGGTGGCCCCAGCATTTT. Its translation: CASGQGWPQHF. The chain carries TRBV19 and TRBJ1-5; 9 bases align to TRBD1. Germline V CDR1 and CDR2: LNHDA, SQIVND (reference sequence). The CDR3 consists of 11 residues. The V segment lost 8 bases and the J segment 9 bases; nucleotides outside the gene matches: 2. Full variable domain (rest looked up from reference TRBV19 and TRBJ1-5): DGGITQSPKYLFRKEGQNVTLSCEQNLNHDAMYWYRQDPGQGLRLIYYSQIVNDFQKGDIAEGYSVSREKKESFPLTVTSAQKNPTAFYLCASGQGWPQHFGDGTRLSIL.

This clonotype was found a few times. The chain recombines TRBV5-1 with TRBJ2-4; TRBD2 matches at 11 bases. Germline assignment: CDR1 SGHRS and CDR2 YFSETQ. The CDR3 is 16 amino acids. With V trimmed by 4 bases and J by 0 bases, 3 bases remained unmatched. CDR3 residues: CASSPSGRLAKNIQYF. The CDR3 DNA sequence: TGCGCCAGCAGCCCTAGCGGGAGGTTAGCCAAAAACATTCAGTACTTC. Full variable domain (remainder filled in from reference TRBV5-1 and TRBJ2-4): KAGVTQTPRYLIKTRGQQVTLSCSPISGHRSVSWYQQTPGQGLQFLFEYFSETQRNKGNFPGRFSGRQFSNSRSEMNVSTLELGDSALYLCASSPSGRLAKNIQYFGAGTRLSVL.

The chain combines TRBV7-3 with TRBJ2-5; TRBD1 matches 8 bases. CDR3 length equals 14 residues. The germline CDR1 and CDR2 sequences are SGHTA and FQGTGA. With 2 bases clipped from V and 5 bases from J, the junction kept 4 bases outside the gene matches. CDR3 loop: CASSLQGAAETQYF. Written as DNA, the CDR3 is TGTGCCAGCAGCTTACAGGGGGCCGCGGAGACCCAGTACTTC. Full variable domain (missing parts from reference TRBV7-3 and TRBJ2-5): GAGVSQTPSNKVTEKGKYVELRCDPISGHTALYWYRQSLGQGPEFLIYFQGTGAADDSGLPNDRFFAVRPEGSVSTLKIQRTERGDSAVYLCASSLQGAAETQYFGPGTRLLVL.

This clonotype was seen only a few times. This rearrangement joins TRBV10-3 to TRBJ1-1, with 9 nucleotides matching TRBD1. Unmatched junction bases numbered 9, after V lost 6 bases and J lost 4 bases. Germline V gene sequence: CDR1 ENHRY, CDR2 SYGVKD. The length of the CDR3 is 15 residues. The CDR3 DNA sequence: TGTGCCATCAGGGCCAGACAGGGGGAGGCCACTGAAGCTTTCTTT. The encoded protein is CAIRARQGEATEAFF.

J is TRBJ1-2 and V is TRBV18; D not certain. The CDR3 runs to 14 residues. Trimming removed 1 base at V and 2 bases at J, with 8 bases between. Germline-derived CDR1 and CDR2 are KGHSH and LQKENI. The CDR3 DNA sequence: TGTGCCAGCTCACCACACCCGAAAAACTATGGCTACACCTTC. Residues: CASSPHPKNYGYTF.

The J gene is TRBJ2-3, the V gene TRBV5-1; 9 bases map to TRBD2. Germline CDR1 is SGHRS and CDR2 is YFSETQ. V shed 2 bases, J shed 3 bases, and the junction held 10 bases outside the gene matches. CDR3 length equals 17 residues. As DNA, the CDR3 is TGCGCCAGCAGCTTTAGCGGGAGATTATCCGGGACAGATACGCAGTATTTT. This gives the protein CASSFSGRLSGTDTQYF. Full variable domain (remainder filled in from reference TRBV5-1 and TRBJ2-3): KAGVTQTPRYLIKTRGQQVTLSCSPISGHRSVSWYQQTPGQGLQFLFEYFSETQRNKGNFPGRFSGRQFSNSRSEMNVSTLELGDSALYLCASSFSGRLSGTDTQYFGPGTRLTVL.

V and J are TRBV4-2 and TRBJ2-7, with 8 bases aligning to TRBD1. Germline trimming cut 0 bases from V and 2 bases from J; bases unmatched to any gene: 6. CDR1 is LGHNA and CDR2 is YNFKEQ in the germline V gene. This CDR3 is built from 16 residues. The CDR3 is CASSQDRQGPPYEQYF. The CDR3 region has the DNA TGTGCCAGCAGCCAAGATAGACAGGGGCCTCCCTACGAGCAGTACTTC.

The J gene is TRBJ1-6, the V gene TRBV7-2; 7 bases agree with TRBD1. Germline V gives CDR1 SGHTA, CDR2 FQGNSA. The V segment lost 5 bases and the J segment 10 bases; nucleotides outside the gene matches: 8. This CDR3 has 14 residues. CDR3 DNA: TGTGCCAGCAGCATACGACAGGGACCGTCACCCCTCCACTTT. Translated: CASSIRQGPSPLHF.

This clonotype showed up just a few times. The chain recombines TRBV20-1 with TRBJ2-5, with a weak D call TRBD1 (6 bases). This CDR3 region has 14 residues. Germline CDR1 reads DFQATT; CDR2 reads SNEGSKA (reference sequence). Trimming removed 0 bases from V and 5 bases from J, with 13 bases in between. The CDR3 loop is CSAREGARLETQYF. The CDR3 region has the DNA TGCAGTGCTAGAGAGGGGGCTCGGTTGGAGACCCAGTACTTC.

This clonotype was observed a few times. The rearrangement uses TRBV19 and TRBJ1-5; no reliable D call. This CDR3 is built from 14 residues. The germline CDR1 and CDR2 sequences are LNHDA and SQIVND (reference sequence). Trimming shortened V by 1 base and J by 0 bases, and 4 bases separated the two germline ends. CDR3 coding DNA: TGTGCCAGTAGTATAGTGAATAGCAATCAGCCCCAGCATTTT. As protein: CASSIVNSNQPQHF.

This clonotype turned up a few times. The chain carries TRBV9 and TRBJ2-1; D ambiguous. The CDR3 extends over 15 amino acids. CDR1 and CDR2 from the germline V gene are SGDLS and YYNGEE. The V gene lost 0 bases and the J gene lost 8 bases, with 15 bases spanning the gap. The DNA for the CDR3 is TGTGCCAGCAGCGTAGAAAGCAATCACTTCCATGAGCAGTTCTTC. It translates to CASSVESNHFHEQFF.

The table lists this clonotype with many counts. The chain is built from TRBV5-1 and TRBJ2-7; D call uncertain. Germline loops: CDR1 SGHRS, CDR2 YFSETQ. The CDR3 has 14 amino acids. V was cut by 0 bases and J by 1 base, with 8 bases left in between. Here the CDR3 DNA reads TGCGCCAGCAGCTTGGTGCCGGTTTCCTACGAGCAGTACTTC. Protein sequence: CASSLVPVSYEQYF.

The V call is TRBV6-5, the J call TRBJ2-7; TRBD2 might be the D (6 bases). Germline V gene data show CDR1 as MNHEY and CDR2 as SVGAGI. V lost 6 bases, J lost 7 bases, and 22 bases lay in between. The CDR3 covers 15 residues. For the CDR3, the DNA is TGTGCCAGCAGATACCCCGGGACTGCTTCGAGGGAGCAGTACTTC. Translating it yields CASRYPGTASREQYF.

This clonotype turned up a few times. The chain uses TRBV7-9 and TRBJ2-2; perhaps TRBD1 as D (5 bases). Germline assignment: CDR1 SEHNR and CDR2 FQNEAQ (reference sequence). The CDR3 contains 16 residues. V was shortened by 4 bases and J by 1 base, with 13 bases between the two germline ends. The CDR3 sequence is CASSSAPTENTGELFF. In DNA, the CDR3 is TGTGCCAGCAGCTCAGCCCCGACAGAGAACACCGGGGAGCTGTTTTTT.

Ten or more counts support this clonotype. This rearrangement joins TRBV5-1 to TRBJ2-1, with D perhaps matching TRBD2 (5 bases). CDR1 is SGHRS and CDR2 is YFSETQ in the germline V gene. V lost 0 bases and J lost 4, with 11 bases in between. The CDR3 loop spans 15 amino acids. This chain's CDR3 is CASSLAPSRYNEQFF. Written as DNA, the CDR3 is TGCGCCAGCAGCTTGGCACCTAGCAGATACAATGAGCAGTTCTTC.

This clonotype showed up just a few times. V gene TRBV5-1 combines with J gene TRBJ2-3, with 7 positions matching TRBD2. Looked up from germline, CDR1 is SGHRS and CDR2 is YFSETQ. This CDR3 contains 14 residues. V lost 2 bases, J lost 2 bases, and 2 bases stayed unmatched. As DNA, the CDR3 is TGCGCCAGCAGCTTTACTAGCGCCACAGATACGCAGTATTTT. The encoded protein is CASSFTSATDTQYF.

This rearrangement joins TRBV3-1 to TRBJ2-5; D gene unclear. CDR1 LGHDT and CDR2 YNNKEL come from the germline V gene (reference sequence). The CDR3 has 14 residues. Trimming cost V 5 bases and J 5 bases, with 15 bases left between them. This CDR3 is CASSYQRGSETQYF. The CDR3 DNA sequence: TGTGCCAGCAGCTATCAAAGAGGTTCGGAGACCCAGTACTTC.

There are a few counts of this clonotype. This chain links TRBV5-1 with TRBJ2-5; TRBD1 agrees at 11 bases. The germline V gene has CDR1 SGHRS and CDR2 YFSETQ. Trimming cost V 4 bases and J 4 bases; bases outside gene matches: 9. This CDR3 contains 16 residues. CDR3 sequence (DNA): TGCGCCAGCAGCCCCATGGACAGGGGGCGCCCAGAGACCCAGTACTTC. The encoded protein is CASSPMDRGRPETQYF. Looking up the rest from reference TRBV5-1 and TRBJ2-5 gives the full variable domain: KAGVTQTPRYLIKTRGQQVTLSCSPISGHRSVSWYQQTPGQGLQFLFEYFSETQRNKGNFPGRFSGRQFSNSRSEMNVSTLELGDSALYLCASSPMDRGRPETQYFGPGTRLLVL.